This T cell receptor beta chain was found in a study of CD8 T cells in ankylosing spondylitis. General study points: Reactive arthritis synovial fluid and blood previously showed some of these motif variants. A motif of eight highly homologous TCR beta variants was seen as apparently characteristic of ankylosing spondylitis blood.

Via MiXCR, TCRdb re-called the 5' RACE reads, giving one row per CDR3 protein. The sample has 250,000 to 400,000 distinct CDR3 sequences; more than 9% are singletons. CDR3 length equals 16 residues. CDR1 and CDR2 from the germline V gene are LGHNA and YNFKEQ. V was shortened by 0 bases and J by 6 bases, with 18 bases between the two germline ends. In its sample, this clonotype was seen many times. What it recognizes is unknown. The specimen sequenced was blood, either unsorted or a sorted T cell fraction (not recorded which). J is TRBJ2-7 and V is TRBV4-2; D is unresolved. This TCR came from a female donor with ankylosing spondylitis or in good health (not recorded which). The CDR3 DNA is TGTGCCAGCAGCCAAGATAGAGTAGGGCAGGTCTCCGAGCAGTACTTC. Translated, it gives CASSQDRVGQVSEQYF.